This T cell receptor (beta chain) was sequenced during a study of cytomegalovirus exposure and HLA in healthy donors. This PCR relied on a set of 60 Vbeta primers and 13 Jbeta primers. Profiled with immunoSEQ multiplex PCR; TCRdb holds only in-frame clones, not every one. Of 55,000 to 80,000 clones listed, approximately 80% are singletons. The sequenced sample was PBMCs. The clonotype was recovered from a young woman in good health and CMV-seronegative.

DNA for the CDR3: TGTGCCAGCAGTTACGGGGCAAGTCAGCCCCAGCATTTT. The encoded protein is CASSYGASQPQHF. The chain carries TRBV6-5 and TRBJ1-5, with D maybe TRBD1 (5 bases). The germline V gene encodes CDR1 MNHEY and CDR2 SVGAGI. The V and J ends lost 2 bases and 6 bases respectively, with 8 bases between them. The CDR3 sequence is 13 residues long.